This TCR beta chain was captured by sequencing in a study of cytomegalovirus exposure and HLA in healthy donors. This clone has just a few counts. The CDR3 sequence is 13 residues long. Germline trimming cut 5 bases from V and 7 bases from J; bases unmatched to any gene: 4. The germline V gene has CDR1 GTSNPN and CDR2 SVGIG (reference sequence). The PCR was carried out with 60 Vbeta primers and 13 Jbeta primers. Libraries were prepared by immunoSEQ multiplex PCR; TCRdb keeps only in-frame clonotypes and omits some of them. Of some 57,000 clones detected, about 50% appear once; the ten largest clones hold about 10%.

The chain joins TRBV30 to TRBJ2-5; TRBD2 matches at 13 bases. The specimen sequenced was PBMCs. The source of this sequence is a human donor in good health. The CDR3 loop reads CAWGLAGEGTQYF. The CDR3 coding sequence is TGTGCCTGGGGACTAGCGGGGGAGGGGACCCAGTACTTC.